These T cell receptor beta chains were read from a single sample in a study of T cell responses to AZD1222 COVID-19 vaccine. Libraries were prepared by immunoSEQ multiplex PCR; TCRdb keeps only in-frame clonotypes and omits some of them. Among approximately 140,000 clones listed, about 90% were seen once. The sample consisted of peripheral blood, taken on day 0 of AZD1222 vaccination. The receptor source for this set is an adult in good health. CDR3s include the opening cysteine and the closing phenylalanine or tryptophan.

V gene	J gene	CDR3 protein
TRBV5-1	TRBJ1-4	CASSLQGGVDEKLFF
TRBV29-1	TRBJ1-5	CSVGGEPGGNQPQHF
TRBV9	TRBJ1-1	CASSVGPGTAEAFF
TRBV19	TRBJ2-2	CASKGRGANTGELFF
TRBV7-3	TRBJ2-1	CASSRSGSRGDEQFF
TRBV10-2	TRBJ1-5	CASRWGVTGQPQHF
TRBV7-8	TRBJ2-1	CASSLGAYNEQFF
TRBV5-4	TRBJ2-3	CASSLTADTQYF
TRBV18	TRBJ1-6	CASSGDSLNSPLHF
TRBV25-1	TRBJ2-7	CASSEISGTGGTTHEQYF
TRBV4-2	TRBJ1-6	CASSQVLGTADSPLHF
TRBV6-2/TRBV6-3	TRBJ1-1	CASSYFNRGPEAFF
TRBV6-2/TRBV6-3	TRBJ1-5	CASSYGESNQPQHF
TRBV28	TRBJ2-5	CASSLVGRLGQETQYF
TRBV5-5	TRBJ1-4	CASSPWGPNEKLFF
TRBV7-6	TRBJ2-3	CASSSTDTQYF
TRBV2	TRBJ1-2	CASNGGINGYTF
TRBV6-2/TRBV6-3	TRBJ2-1	CASSRVSGYNEQFF
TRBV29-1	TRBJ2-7	CSVEVTGSAYEQYF
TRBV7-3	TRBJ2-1	CASSPIGTTGGEQFF
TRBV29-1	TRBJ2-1	CSVLGGRDKRNEQFF
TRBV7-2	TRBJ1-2	CASSLAIGSRQSYGYTF
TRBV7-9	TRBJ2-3	CASSLMGGYTDTQYF
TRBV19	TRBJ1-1	CASSLRTGYIRTEAFF